These T cell receptor beta chains were read from a single sample in a study of blood T cells in healthy people across ages. TCRdb recomputed calls from the 5' RACE reads with MiXCR, one row per CDR3 protein. This sample carries hundreds of thousands of distinct CDR3 sequences, under 45% of them seen once, and the ten largest clones take around 21%. Source material: blood. Receptors were obtained from a man aged 55 to 70 in good health. The CDR3 runs from the conserved cysteine through the conserved F or W. A D gene is named only where the DNA matches it firmly. Not every row has a clone size; where given, it reads once, few, many or a size class.

J,V,size,D,CDR3,DNA
TRBJ2-6,TRBV7-9,NA,NA,CASSLGISTGVVSGANVLTF,TGTGCCAGCAGCTTAGGAATTTCGACAGGAGTTGTCTCTGGGGCCAACGTCCTGACTTTC
TRBJ1-5,TRBV7-9,NA,NA,CASSMTENQPQHF,TGTGCCAGCAGCATGACGGAGAATCAGCCCCAGCATTTT
TRBJ1-2,TRBV6-5,few,NA,CASSYSHSRHSNYGYTF,TGTGCCAGCAGTTACTCCCACAGCCGACACAGTAACTATGGCTACACCTTC
TRBJ2-1,TRBV5-1,NA,TRBD2,CASSTLGGETQFF,TGCGCCAGCAGCACGTTGGGAGGGGAGACCCAGTTCTTC
TRBJ2-7,TRBV11-2,NA,TRBD1,CASSPTRGPGEQYF,TGTGCCAGCAGCCCGACCAGGGGGCCCGGTGAGCAGTACTTC
TRBJ1-2,TRBV7-2,many,TRBD1,CASSPDRVYGYTF,TGTGCCAGCAGCCCTGACAGGGTCTATGGCTACACCTTC
TRBJ2-7,TRBV4-3,few,TRBD1,CASSHHRGNEQYF,TGCGCCAGCAGCCACCACAGGGGGAACGAGCAGTACTTC
TRBJ2-5,TRBV12-3/TRBV12-4,few,TRBD2,CASSSERGAITETQYF,TGTGCCAGCAGTTCCGAGCGGGGGGCCATAACGGAGACCCAGTACTTC
TRBJ2-1,TRBV7-2,many,TRBD2,CASSRPGSGGPRQPYNEQFF,TGTGCCAGCAGCCGCCCTGGTAGCGGGGGCCCGCGGCAGCCCTACAATGAGCAGTTCTTC
TRBJ2-5,TRBV6-6,few,NA,CASSYSGGALETQYF,TGTGCCAGCAGTTACTCAGGCGGAGCCTTGGAGACCCAGTACTTC
TRBJ2-3,TRBV5-1,few,TRBD2,CASGPLAVSTDTQYF,TGCGCCAGCGGCCCCCTAGCGGTTAGCACAGATACGCAGTATTTT
TRBJ2-7,TRBV5-6,NA,NA,CASSLESRGISYEQYF,TGTGCCAGCAGCTTGGAATCACGGGGCATCTCCTACGAGCAGTACTTC
TRBJ2-1,TRBV20-1,few,NA,CSARDKSGFDNEQFF,TGCAGTGCTAGAGATAAGAGTGGTTTTGACAATGAGCAGTTCTTC
TRBJ2-1,TRBV12-3/TRBV12-4,NA,NA,CASSSTSRNEQSF,TGTGCCAGCAGTTCAACTAGCCGCAATGAGCAGTCCTTC
TRBJ2-5,TRBV20-1,many,TRBD1,CSARWDREKTQYF,TGCAGTGCTAGATGGGACAGGGAAAAGACCCAGTACTTC
TRBJ1-1,TRBV20-1,NA,NA,CSARVGGTEAFF,TGCAGTGCTAGGGTGGGGGGGACTGAAGCTTTCTTT
TRBJ2-7,TRBV9,few,TRBD2,CASSVSSGAYEQYF,TGTGCCAGCAGCGTAAGTAGCGGGGCCTACGAGCAGTACTTC
TRBJ1-5,TRBV6-6,NA,TRBD1,CASRDRGTQPQHF,TGTGCCAGCAGGGACAGGGGGACGCAGCCCCAGCATTTT
TRBJ2-7,TRBV29-1,NA,NA,CSVSAEGYEQYF,TGCAGCGTCAGCGCTGAGGGCTACGAGCAGTACTTC
TRBJ1-2,TRBV5-1,many,NA,CASSSTGGGYTF,TGCGCCAGCAGCTCTACAGGTGGGGGCTACACCTTC
TRBJ1-2,TRBV4-3,NA,NA,CASSQVGYDGYTF,TGCGCCAGCAGCCAAGTGGGATATGATGGCTACACCTTC
TRBJ1-2,TRBV20-1,once,NA,CSARIPGRGKGGYTF,TGCAGTGCTCGTATACCGGGACGGGGGAAGGGTGGCTACACCTTC
TRBJ2-5,TRBV7-8,few,TRBD2,CASSPVQGLAYF,TGTGCCAGCAGCCCAGTTCAGGGACTAGCGTACTTC
TRBJ2-6,TRBV7-9,many,TRBD1,CASSPQPRTGVSSSGANVLTF,TGTGCCAGCAGCCCCCAACCGCGGACAGGAGTAAGTTCCTCTGGGGCCAACGTCCTGACTTTC
TRBJ2-7,TRBV7-2,NA,TRBD2,CASSLQNSGGSLTSYEQYF,TGTGCCAGCAGCTTACAAAATAGCGGGGGGTCGTTAACTTCCTACGAGCAGTACTTC
TRBJ2-1,TRBV2,NA,NA,CASTSIRGNEQFF,TGTGCCAGCACTAGCATCCGGGGCAATGAGCAGTTCTTC
TRBJ2-5,TRBV20-1,NA,TRBD2,CSARDRLAVQETQYF,TGCAGTGCTAGAGATCGGCTAGCGGTCCAAGAGACCCAGTACTTC
TRBJ1-4,TRBV4-3,few,NA,CASGQDRLTDEKLFF,TGCGCCAGCGGCCAAGATCGCCTGACCGATGAAAAACTGTTTTTT
TRBJ2-5,TRBV20-1,NA,NA,CSARDGGKETQYF,TGCAGTGCTAGAGATGGGGGGAAAGAGACCCAGTACTTC
TRBJ2-1,TRBV20-1,NA,NA,CSARSGGKAINEQFF,TGCAGTGCTAGGTCCGGGGGAAAGGCAATCAATGAGCAGTTCTTC
TRBJ2-1,TRBV7-2,many,NA,CASTPGRQNNEQFF,TGTGCCAGCACCCCGGGGCGACAGAACAATGAGCAGTTCTTC